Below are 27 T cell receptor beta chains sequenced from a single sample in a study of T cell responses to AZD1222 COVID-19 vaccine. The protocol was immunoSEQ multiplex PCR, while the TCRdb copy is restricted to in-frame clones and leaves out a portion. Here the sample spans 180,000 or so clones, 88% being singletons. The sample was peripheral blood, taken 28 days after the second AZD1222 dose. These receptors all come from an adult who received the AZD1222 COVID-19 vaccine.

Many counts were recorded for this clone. The CDR3 loop is CASSQDLAYSDTDTQYF. The CDR3 DNA is TGCGCCAGCAGCCAAGATCTAGCGTATAGTGACACAGATACGCAGTATTTT. The gene calls are TRBV4-1 and TRBJ2-3; a possible D gene is TRBD2 (6 bases). CDR3 length: 17 residues. The V end lost 0 bases, the J end lost 2 bases, and 15 bases lay between the germline ends. The V gene's germline CDR1 is MGHRA and CDR2 YSYEKL.

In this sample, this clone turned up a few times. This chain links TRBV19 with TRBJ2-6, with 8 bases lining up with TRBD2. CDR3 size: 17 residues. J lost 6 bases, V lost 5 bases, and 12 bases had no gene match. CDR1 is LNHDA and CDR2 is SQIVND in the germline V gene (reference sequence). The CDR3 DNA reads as TGTGCCAGTAGTTTGGGACTAGGGGCCCTGGTGGCCAACGTCCTGACTTTC. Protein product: CASSLGLGALVANVLTF.

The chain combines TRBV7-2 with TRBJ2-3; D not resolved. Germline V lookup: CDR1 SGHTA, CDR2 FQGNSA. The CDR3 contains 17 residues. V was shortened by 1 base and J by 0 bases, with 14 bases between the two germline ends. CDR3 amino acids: CASSLVGSRLSTDTQYF. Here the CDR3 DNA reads TGTGCCAGCAGCTTAGTTGGTTCGCGTCTGAGCACAGATACGCAGTATTTT.

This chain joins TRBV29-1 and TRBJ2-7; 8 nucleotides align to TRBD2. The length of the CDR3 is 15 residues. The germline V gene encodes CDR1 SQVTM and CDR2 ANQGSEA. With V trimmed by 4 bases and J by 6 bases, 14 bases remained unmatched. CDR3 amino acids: CSVGALRGAVGEQYF. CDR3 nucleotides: TGCAGCGTTGGGGCTTTGCGGGGGGCCGTCGGCGAGCAGTACTTC.

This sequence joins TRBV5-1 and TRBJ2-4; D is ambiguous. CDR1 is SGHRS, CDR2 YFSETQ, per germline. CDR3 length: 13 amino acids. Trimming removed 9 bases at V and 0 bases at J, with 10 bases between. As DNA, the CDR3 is TGCGCCAAGGGAACGAGAGCCAAAAACATTCAGTACTTC. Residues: CAKGTRAKNIQYF.

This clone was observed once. CDR3 DNA sequence: TGTGCCAGCACCGGGCCTAATAGCCTCTACGAGCAGTACTTC. Its translation is CASTGPNSLYEQYF. J is TRBJ2-7 and V is TRBV28; D not resolved. The V and J ends lost 7 bases and 3 bases respectively, with 16 bases between them. Germline V gene lookup returns CDR1 MDHEN and CDR2 SYDVKM. This CDR3 is 14 amino acids long.

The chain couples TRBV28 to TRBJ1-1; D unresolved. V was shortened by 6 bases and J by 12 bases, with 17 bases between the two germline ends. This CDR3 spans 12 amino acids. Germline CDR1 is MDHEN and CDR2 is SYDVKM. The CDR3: CASSSGLAGSFF. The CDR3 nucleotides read TGTGCCAGCAGCTCTGGCTTGGCGGGATCTTTCTTT. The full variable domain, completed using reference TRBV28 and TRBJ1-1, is DVKVTQSSRYLVKRTGEKVFLECVQDMDHENMFWYRQDPGLGLRLIYFSYDVKMKEKGDIPEGYSVSREKKERFSLILESASTNQTSMYLCASSSGLAGSFFGQGTRLTVV.

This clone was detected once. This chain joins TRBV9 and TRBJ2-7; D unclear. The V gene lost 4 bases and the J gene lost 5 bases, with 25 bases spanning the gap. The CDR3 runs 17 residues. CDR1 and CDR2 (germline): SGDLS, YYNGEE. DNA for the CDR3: TGTGCCAGCAGCTCACCCCCCGAGTGGCGGTTCCCCCACGAGCAGTACTTC. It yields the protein CASSSPPEWRFPHEQYF.

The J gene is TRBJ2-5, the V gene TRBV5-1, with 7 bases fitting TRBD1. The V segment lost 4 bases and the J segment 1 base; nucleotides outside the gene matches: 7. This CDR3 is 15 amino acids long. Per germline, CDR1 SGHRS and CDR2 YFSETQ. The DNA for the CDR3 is TGCGCCAGCAGCATACAGACAGGGTTCCAAGAGACCCAGTACTTC. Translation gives CASSIQTGFQETQYF.

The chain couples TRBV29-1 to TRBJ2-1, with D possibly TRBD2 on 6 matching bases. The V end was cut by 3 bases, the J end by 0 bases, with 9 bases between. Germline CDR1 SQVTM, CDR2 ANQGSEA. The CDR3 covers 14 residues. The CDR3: CSVEGGSSYNEQFF. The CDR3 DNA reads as TGCAGCGTTGAGGGGGGTAGCTCCTACAATGAGCAGTTCTTC.

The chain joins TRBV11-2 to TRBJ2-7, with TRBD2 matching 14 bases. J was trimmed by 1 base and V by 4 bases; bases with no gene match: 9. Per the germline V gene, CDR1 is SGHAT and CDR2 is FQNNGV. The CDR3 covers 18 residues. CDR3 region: CASSSGVGLAGASYEQYF. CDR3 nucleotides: TGTGCCAGCAGCTCCGGGGTGGGACTAGCGGGAGCGTCCTACGAGCAGTACTTC.

CDR3 nucleotides: TGTGCCAGCAGCCCTAGCGGGAGGGCCGATCAGCAGTACTTC. Translation: CASSPSGRADQQYF. This sequence joins TRBV5-4 and TRBJ2-7; TRBD2 aligns across 12 bases. The ends lost 4 bases at V and 8 bases at J; junction bases unmatched: 7. The CDR3 length is 14 residues. Germline values: CDR1 SGHNT, CDR2 YYREEE (reference sequence).

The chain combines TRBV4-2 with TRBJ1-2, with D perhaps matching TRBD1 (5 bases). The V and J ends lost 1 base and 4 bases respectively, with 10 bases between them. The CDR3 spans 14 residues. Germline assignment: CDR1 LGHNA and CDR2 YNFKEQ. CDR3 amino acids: CASSQGRGPYGYTF. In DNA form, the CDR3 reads TGTGCCAGCAGCCAAGGGAGGGGACCCTATGGCTACACCTTC.

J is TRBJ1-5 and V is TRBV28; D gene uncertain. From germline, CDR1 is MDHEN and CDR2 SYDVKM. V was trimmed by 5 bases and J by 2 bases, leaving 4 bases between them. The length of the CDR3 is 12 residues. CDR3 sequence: CASSVGNQPQHF. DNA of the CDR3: TGTGCCAGCAGTGTCGGCAATCAGCCCCAGCATTTT.

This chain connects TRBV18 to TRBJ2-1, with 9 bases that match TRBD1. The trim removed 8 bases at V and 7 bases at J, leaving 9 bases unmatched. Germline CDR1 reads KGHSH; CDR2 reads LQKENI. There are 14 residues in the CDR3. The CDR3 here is CASAAGQGGNEQFF. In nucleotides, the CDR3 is TGTGCCAGCGCTGCGGGACAGGGTGGTAATGAGCAGTTCTTC.

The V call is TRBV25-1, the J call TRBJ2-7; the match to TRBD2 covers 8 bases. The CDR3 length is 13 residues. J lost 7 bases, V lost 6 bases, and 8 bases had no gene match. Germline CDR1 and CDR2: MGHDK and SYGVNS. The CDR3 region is CASRRSTGGEQYF. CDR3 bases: TGTGCCAGCAGAAGGAGCACGGGGGGGGAGCAGTACTTC.

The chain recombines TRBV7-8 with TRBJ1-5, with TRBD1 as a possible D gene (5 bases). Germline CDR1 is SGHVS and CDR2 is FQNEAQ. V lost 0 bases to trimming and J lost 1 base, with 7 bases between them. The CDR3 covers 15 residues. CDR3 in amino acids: CASSLAGGSNQPQHF. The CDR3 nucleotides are TGTGCCAGCAGCTTAGCCGGGGGGAGCAATCAGCCCCAGCATTTT.

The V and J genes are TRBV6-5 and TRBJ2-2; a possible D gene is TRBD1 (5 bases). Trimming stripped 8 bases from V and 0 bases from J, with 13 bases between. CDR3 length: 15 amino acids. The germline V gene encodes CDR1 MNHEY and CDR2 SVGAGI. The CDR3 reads CASGALPANTGELFF. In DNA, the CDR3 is TGTGCCAGCGGGGCACTCCCCGCGAACACCGGGGAGCTGTTTTTT.

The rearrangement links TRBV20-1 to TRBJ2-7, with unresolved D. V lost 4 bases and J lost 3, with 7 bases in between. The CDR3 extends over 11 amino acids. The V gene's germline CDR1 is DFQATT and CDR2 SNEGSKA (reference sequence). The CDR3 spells CSANLLYEQYF. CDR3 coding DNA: TGCAGTGCTAATTTGCTCTACGAGCAGTACTTC.

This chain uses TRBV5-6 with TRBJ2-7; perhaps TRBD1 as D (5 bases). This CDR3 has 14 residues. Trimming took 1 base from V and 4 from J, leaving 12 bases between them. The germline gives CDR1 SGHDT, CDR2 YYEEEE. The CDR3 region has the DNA TGTGCCAGCAGCTTGCGGCCCTCAGGGTACGAGCAGTACTTC. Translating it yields CASSLRPSGYEQYF.

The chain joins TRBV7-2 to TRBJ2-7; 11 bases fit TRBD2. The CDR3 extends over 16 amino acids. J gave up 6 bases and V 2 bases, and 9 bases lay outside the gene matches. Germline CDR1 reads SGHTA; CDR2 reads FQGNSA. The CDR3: CASSLWLAGGPLEQYF. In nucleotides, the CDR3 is TGTGCCAGCAGCTTATGGCTAGCGGGAGGCCCGCTCGAGCAGTACTTC.

The CDR3 DNA reads as TGTGCCAGCAGCGGGACCGGCTATAATTCACCCCTCCACTTT. Protein sequence: CASSGTGYNSPLHF. The chain employs TRBV25-1 and TRBJ1-6; tentative D call: TRBD1 (5 bases). This CDR3 has 14 residues. Germline CDR1 and CDR2: MGHDK and SYGVNS. V was cut by 6 bases and J by 3 bases, with 9 bases left in between.

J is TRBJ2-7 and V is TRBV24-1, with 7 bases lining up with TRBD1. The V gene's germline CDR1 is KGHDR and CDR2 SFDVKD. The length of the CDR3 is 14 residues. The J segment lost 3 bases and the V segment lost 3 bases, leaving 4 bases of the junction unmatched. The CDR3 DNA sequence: TGTGCCACCAGTGATGACAGGGACAGCTACGAGCAGTACTTC. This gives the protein CATSDDRDSYEQYF.

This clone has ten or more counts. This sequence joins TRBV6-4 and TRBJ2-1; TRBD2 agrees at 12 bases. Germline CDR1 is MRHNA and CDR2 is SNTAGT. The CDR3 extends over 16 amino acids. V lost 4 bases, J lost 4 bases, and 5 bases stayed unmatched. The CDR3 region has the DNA TGTGCCAGCAGTGGACTAGCGGGAGTGGGTTACAATGAGCAGTTCTTC. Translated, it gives CASSGLAGVGYNEQFF.

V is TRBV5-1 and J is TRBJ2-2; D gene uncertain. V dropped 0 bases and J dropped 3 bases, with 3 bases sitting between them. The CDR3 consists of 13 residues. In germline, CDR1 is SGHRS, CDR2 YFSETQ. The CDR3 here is CASSLDDTGELFF. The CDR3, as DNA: TGCGCCAGCAGCTTGGATGACACCGGGGAGCTGTTTTTT.

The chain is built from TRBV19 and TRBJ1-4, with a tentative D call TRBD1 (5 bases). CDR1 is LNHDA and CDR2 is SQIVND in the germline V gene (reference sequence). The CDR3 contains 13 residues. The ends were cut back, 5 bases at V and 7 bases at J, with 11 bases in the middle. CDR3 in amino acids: CASSGGYREKLFF. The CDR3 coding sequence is TGTGCCAGTAGTGGGGGGTATCGTGAAAAACTGTTTTTT.

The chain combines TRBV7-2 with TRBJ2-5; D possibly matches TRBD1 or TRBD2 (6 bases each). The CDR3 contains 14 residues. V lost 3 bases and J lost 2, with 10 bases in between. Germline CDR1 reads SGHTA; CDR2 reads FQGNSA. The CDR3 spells CASSFRGRQETQYF. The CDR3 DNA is TGTGCCAGCAGCTTCCGGGGGCGGCAAGAGACCCAGTACTTC.